The sequence of this T cell receptor beta chain was determined in a study of naive and memory T cell subsets. This clonotype has a handful of counts. What it binds is not known. Two oligonucleotides, mixed equimolar, formed the beta constant-region primer covering TRBC1 and TRBC2. A single record per CDR3 protein comes from TCRdb applying MiXCR to the UMI-ligation and nested PCR reads. The sample records 70,000 to 95,000 distinct CDR3 sequences, around 7% being singletons. Study-level findings and limits: Between naive and memory subsets, TCR abundance power law exponents differed.

After CD4 positive bead selection, the CD4-negative fraction gave CD8 T cells. The receptor's source is a human donor in good health. Input material: central memory CD4+ T cells from blood.

The chain's CDR3 is CASRDTGSNQPQHF. The CDR3 DNA is TGTGCCAGCAGAGATACAGGGTCGAATCAGCCCCAGCATTTT. V gene TRBV12-3 or TRBV12-4 combines with J gene TRBJ1-5; possible D gene TRBD1, 6 bases. The V end lost 6 bases, the J end lost 4 bases, and 13 bases lay between the germline ends. This CDR3 is 14 amino acids long.